These 8 T cell receptor beta chains were all obtained from the same sample, sequenced in a study of cytomegalovirus exposure and HLA in healthy donors. Primers for the PCR totalled 60 Vbeta and 13 Jbeta. Generated by immunoSEQ multiplex PCR, the TCRdb table keeps only in-frame clones and is missing some. The sample's table shows 20,000 or so clones. The material sequenced was PBMCs. These receptors were obtained from a man aged 55-75 years in good health and CMV-seropositive.

The rearrangement uses TRBV30 and TRBJ1-5; tentatively, D is TRBD1 (6 bases). Trimming shortened V by 6 bases and J by 4 bases, and 16 bases separated the two germline ends. This CDR3 has 14 amino acids. Germline V lookup: CDR1 GTSNPN, CDR2 SVGIG (reference sequence). CDR3 DNA: TGTGCCTGTTCGGGGGGGCTCTGGAATCAGCCCCAGCATTTT. Protein: CACSGGLWNQPQHF.

V is TRBV4-1 and J is TRBJ1-2, with a tentative D call TRBD1 (6 bases). The V end lost 1 base, the J end lost 7 bases, and 16 bases lay between the germline ends. Germline V gives CDR1 MGHRA, CDR2 YSYEKL. The CDR3 spans 15 residues. This CDR3 reads CASSQGANRASGYTF. CDR3 DNA sequence: TGCGCCAGCAGCCAAGGGGCGAACAGGGCGAGTGGCTACACCTTC.

The chain links TRBV27 to TRBJ2-2; 8 nucleotides match TRBD1. Trimming at V came to 5 bases and at J to 0 bases, leaving 8 bases not matched to a gene. This CDR3 is 17 amino acids long. Germline lookup yields CDR1 MNHEY and CDR2 SMNVEV (reference sequence). CDR3 sequence reads: CASSALRGQTNTGELFF. The CDR3 nucleotides are TGTGCCAGCAGTGCACTCAGGGGGCAAACGAACACCGGGGAGCTGTTTTTT.

The chain has TRBV5-1 and TRBJ2-1; D not resolved. CDR1 is SGHRS and CDR2 is YFSETQ in the germline V gene. Trimming left V 0 bases short and J 8 bases short, with 15 bases between. The CDR3 is 15 amino acids. CDR3 DNA: TGCGCCAGCAGCTTGGCAGGTACCCTTCAGCATGAGCAGTTCTTC. Translation gives CASSLAGTLQHEQFF. The full variable domain, rest sourced from reference TRBV5-1 and TRBJ2-1, is KAGVTQTPRYLIKTRGQQVTLSCSPISGHRSVSWYQQTPGQGLQFLFEYFSETQRNKGNFPGRFSGRQFSNSRSEMNVSTLELGDSALYLCASSLAGTLQHEQFFGPGTRLTVL.

The genes are TRBV5-1 and TRBJ2-1, with 12 bases that match TRBD2. Germline V lookup: CDR1 SGHRS, CDR2 YFSETQ. V trimming: 1 base; J trimming: 6 bases; junction bases outside the gene matches: 2. The CDR3 spans 15 residues. The chain's CDR3 is CASSLLAGGGNEQFF. CDR3 sequence (DNA): TGCGCCAGCAGCTTGCTAGCGGGAGGGGGCAATGAGCAGTTCTTC.

In the case of this clone: The identical CDR3 is also encoded by other nucleotide sequences in the sample. The chain has TRBV6-5 and TRBJ1-1; TRBD1 aligns across 7 bases. Germline CDR1 MNHEY, CDR2 SVGAGI. The CDR3 consists of 11 residues. V lost 6 bases, J lost 10 bases, and 5 bases stayed unmatched. CDR3 protein: CASSAGTAAFF. DNA of the CDR3: TGTGCCAGCAGCGCCGGGACAGCAGCTTTCTTT.

The chain uses TRBV5-1 and TRBJ2-5, with TRBD1 identical over 8 bases. The length of the CDR3 is 13 residues. Losses at the gene ends were 1 base for V and 4 bases for J; bases not matched to a gene: 0. Germline assignment: CDR1 SGHRS and CDR2 YFSETQ. Written as DNA, the CDR3 is TGCGCCAGCAGCTTGCAGGGGGCAGAGACCCAGTACTTC. This translates into CASSLQGAETQYF.

The V gene is TRBV7-9, the J gene TRBJ2-1; 7 nucleotides match TRBD2. This CDR3 comprises 15 residues. Germline values: CDR1 SEHNR, CDR2 FQNEAQ (reference sequence). Losses at the gene ends were 4 bases for V and 5 bases for J; bases not matched to a gene: 8. The CDR3 is CASSWGGDGDNEQFF. The DNA of the CDR3 is TGTGCCAGCAGCTGGGGGGGGGACGGAGACAATGAGCAGTTCTTC.